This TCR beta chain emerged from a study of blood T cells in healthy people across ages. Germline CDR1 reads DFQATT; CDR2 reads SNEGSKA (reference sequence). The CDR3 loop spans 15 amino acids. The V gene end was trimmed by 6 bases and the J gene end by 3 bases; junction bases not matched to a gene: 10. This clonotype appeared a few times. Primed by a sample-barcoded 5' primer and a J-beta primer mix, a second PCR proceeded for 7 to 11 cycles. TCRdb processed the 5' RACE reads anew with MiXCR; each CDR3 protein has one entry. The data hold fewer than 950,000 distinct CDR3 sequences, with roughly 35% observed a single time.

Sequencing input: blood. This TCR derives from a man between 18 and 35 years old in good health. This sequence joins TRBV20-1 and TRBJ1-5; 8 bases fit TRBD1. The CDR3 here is CSARDRSLYNQPQHF. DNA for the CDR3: TGCAGTGCCAGGGACAGGAGCTTATACAATCAGCCCCAGCATTTT.